This record looks at one T cell receptor (beta chain) sequence and its context. Many counts were recorded for this clonotype. The antigen it binds to is not known. One base away there is no much larger clone; base qualities are not given. This record comes from a study of Graves' ophthalmopathy and Graves' hyperthyroidism (dated by TCRdb to 2016 to 2019). As for the study more broadly: Hyperthyroidism was considered stable if no progression to ophthalmopathy occurred within 18 months of follow-up. The independent validation cohort included 20 or so hyperthyroidism patients plus 17 patients who later progressed from hyperthyroidism to ophthalmopathy. The study used signatures of the TCR beta repertoire to tell Graves' ophthalmopathy apart from Graves' hyperthyroidism and to predict which patients would progress to ophthalmopathy. Once sampling was done, hyperthyroidism patients were given methimazole at a starting dose of 30 mg daily, while ophthalmopathy patients were given high-dose intravenous methylprednisolone. To explore V-J signatures that distinguish ophthalmopathy from hyperthyroidism, a discovery set of 100 patients was enrolled, made up of 43 with ophthalmopathy and some 60 with stable hyperthyroidism. In total, around 140 blood samples were TCR-sequenced: fewer than 50 ophthalmopathy, some 75 hyperthyroidism and about 17 hyperthyroidism-to-ophthalmopathy patients. In roughly six hyperthyroidism patients, the T-cell repertoire of thyroid tissue was compared with the T-cell repertoire of blood.

What the study reported, not specific to this receptor: The 13-signature model separated ophthalmopathy from stable hyperthyroidism with approximately 88% sensitivity and 81.08% specificity in cross-validation, and 80%/75% in the test set. Among expanded thyroid clonotypes with frequency above 0.001, most also showed up in blood, which suggests that blood repertoires may reflect the thyroid immune response. Sample size was not statistically predetermined, and group allocation was not concealed from the investigators. In validation, the model predicted ophthalmopathy progression with 70.59% sensitivity and 72% to 80% specificity; eleven to twelve predicted patients were CT-confirmed with GO in a median of approximately 6.2 months.

The hyperthyroidism patients were 18 to 65 years old and newly diagnosed, with a disease duration of less than 2 months. Patients with other autoimmune diseases, uncontrolled infections, pregnancy or lactation were excluded. Clinical symptoms, serum thyroxine, TRAb, thyroid ultrasound and orbital computed tomography formed the basis of the diagnosis. Total RNA was extracted with Trizol reagent and quality-checked on an Agilent 2100 Bioanalyzer. For CDR1 and CDR2, the germline V gene lists SGHVS and FQNEAQ. Compared with germline, V lacks 5 bases and J lacks 5 bases; bases without a gene match: 8. The CDR3 numbers 15 residues from cysteine through phenylalanine. Of all the DNA, just the CDR3 is kept, 45 bases in frame from base 1. TCR beta CDR3 regions were amplified from RNA transcripts for repertoire sequencing. HTBI primers and the Qiagen OneStep RT-PCR kit were used in a first-round RT-PCR, which was followed by a second-round multiplex PCR, size selection and purification. Libraries were sequenced on an Illumina HiSeq2000 using paired-end 100 bp reads. The published analysis was carried out like this. SOAPnuke was used for read processing, and reads with adapters, uncalled bases, a mean Phred below 15, or no exact constant-primer or identifier match were discarded. COPE v1.2.5 was used to merge the high-quality paired reads. Each unique nucleotide sequence was treated as a clonotype, and MiTCR v1.1 was used to align the clonotypes to the IMGT TRB V, D and J references. The analysis was limited to V-J combinations with a frequency above 0.0001, which together covered 99.2% of the repertoires. For each V-J combination, a TCR clonal expansion and chaos score was defined as F50 clonal expansion divided by the chaos observed in the TCRdist matrix. Features were reduced by Welch's t-statistics and random forest to over 10 V-J combinations, which fed a naive Bayes classifier. Thyroid-blood repertoire similarity was quantified with the Morisita-Horn index. TCRdb applied fastp at Q25 and MiXCR to the public reads, then kept only in-frame beta chains. All rows with the same CDR3 protein become a single entry with the most common DNA and genes. TCRdb, not the authors, supplied the V and J calls. A total of over a million distinct CDR3 sequences appear in this sample, less than 45% of them only once. Roughly 10% of the sample is held by the ten biggest clonotypes.

The rearrangement joined TRBV7-8 to TRBJ2-2; 7 bases in the middle match TRBD1. The origin of this receptor is an adult man with Graves' hyperthyroidism. The sequencing sample was made of peripheral blood or thyroid tissue (not recorded which). The sequenced DNA is TGTGCCAGCAGCAGGGGACAGCTGGGGACCGGGGAGCTGTTTTTT. Its product reads: CASSRGQLGTGELFF.